A selection of T cell receptor beta chains follows, all from one sample in a study of cytomegalovirus exposure and HLA in healthy donors. Using immunoSEQ multiplex PCR, the repertoire was profiled, and TCRdb retains in-frame clones only, with some absent. The table lists 100,000 to 150,000 clones, approximately 90% of them singletons. Sequencing was done on a sample of PBMCs. The receptor set was obtained from a woman younger than 30 in good health and CMV-seronegative. The conserved cysteine and the conserved F or W are not part of the CDR3 here. The size entry is marked missing in some rows and otherwise reads once, few, many or a size class.

clone_size | j_call | cdr3_length | v_call | cdr3_aa
- | TRBJ1-1 | 14 | TRBV28 | ASSPPRSGVATEAF
- | TRBJ1-2 | 12 | TRBV4-2 | ASSQDGGSRGYT
- | TRBJ2-5 | 13 | TRBV2 | ASTVERGPQETQY
- | TRBJ1-5 | 13 | TRBV5-1 | ASSEGGTGNQPQH
- | TRBJ1-1 | 12 | TRBV5-1 | ASSPRGMDTEAF
- | TRBJ2-5 | 12 | TRBV4-1 | ASSQLTRGETQY
- | TRBJ1-4 | 11 | TRBV2 | ASTGQVNEKLF
- | TRBJ2-7 | 11 | TRBV5-1 | ASSWGQSYEQY
- | TRBJ2-1 | 12 | TRBV7-2 | ASSLSGGDNEQF
- | TRBJ1-5 | 13 | TRBV9 | ASSVGGREEQPQH
- | TRBJ2-2 | 14 | TRBV5-1 | ASSLWGDTNTGELF
- | TRBJ2-7 | 13 | TRBV5-6 | ASSLFGTGQVEQY
- | TRBJ2-5 | 16 | TRBV27 | ASSRSSPASGRAETQY
- | TRBJ2-7 | 12 | TRBV7-6 | ASSLAGTGYEQY
- | TRBJ1-4 | 12 | TRBV5-6 | ASSSTGIGEKLF
- | TRBJ2-1 | 13 | TRBV5-8 | ASSSGQGVVNEQF
- | TRBJ2-7 | 11 | TRBV4-1 | ASSHGQGDEQY
- | TRBJ2-7 | 13 | TRBV21-1 | ASSKGPPFSYEQY
- | TRBJ2-6 | 17 | TRBV5-1 | ASSSTGEGSGLWANVLT
- | TRBJ2-3 | 15 | TRBV7-6 | ASSLVSRGTGGDTQY
- | TRBJ2-5 | 18 | TRBV4-3 | ASSQELRTSGVKTKETQY
- | TRBJ2-7 | 12 | TRBV7-2 | ASSLLKAHYEQY
- | TRBJ2-3 | 11 | TRBV6-1 | ASSREPPDTQY
- | TRBJ1-5 | 12 | TRBV28 | ASSLGGGNQPQH
- | TRBJ2-2 | 11 | TRBV28 | ASSWGVPGELF
- | TRBJ2-7 | 12 | TRBV9 | ASSLREGLYEQY
once | TRBJ2-3 | 13 | TRBV7-9 | ASSHGRGSTDTQY
- | TRBJ2-3 | 13 | TRBV7-2 | ASSRRLAGTDAQY
- | TRBJ1-6 | 12 | TRBV9 | ASSAQGPNSPLH
- | TRBJ1-5 | 13 | TRBV28 | ASSLGGGSNQPQH
- | TRBJ2-3 | 14 | TRBV10-2 | ASRDPTGRSTDTQY
once | TRBJ2-7 | 12 | TRBV13 | ASSFNSPSYEQY
- | TRBJ2-1 | 13 | TRBV27 | ASRTSGNTYNEQF
- | TRBJ1-1 | 13 | TRBV9 | ASSQGGSMNTEAF
- | TRBJ1-1 | 12 | TRBV9 | ASSQGGLETEAF
- | TRBJ1-1 | 10 | TRBV21-1 | AGRTVNTEAF
many | TRBJ1-4 | 13 | TRBV5-1 | ASSLYPATNEKLF
- | TRBJ2-7 | 13 | TRBV5-4 | ASSTGREGATGRD
- | TRBJ1-1 | 14 | TRBV6-5 | ASSYTGGRRDTEAF
- | TRBJ2-7 | 11 | TRBV11-3 | ASSSLTGTAQY
- | TRBJ1-3 | 16 | TRBV11-3 | ASSLGRGQGATGNTIY
- | TRBJ1-3 | 13 | TRBV7-7 | ASSLSYSSGNTIY
- | TRBJ1-1 | 12 | TRBV6-6 | ASSHFAGIDEAF
- | TRBJ2-6 | 12 | TRBV4-1 | ASSGGSGANVLT
- | TRBJ2-7 | 13 | TRBV6-5 | ASSYSGGMINEQY
- | TRBJ1-2 | 11 | TRBV27 | ASSLSQGYGYT
once | TRBJ1-2 | 12 | TRBV9 | ASSVAGYGYGYT
- | TRBJ2-1 | 13 | TRBV7-8 | ASSFYRVRGNEQF
- | TRBJ2-1 | 12 | TRBV5-1 | ASSWGGQGYEQF
- | TRBJ1-4 | 13 | TRBV9 | ASSVGPDRGEKLF